The T cell receptor (beta chain) under discussion was sequenced for a study of T cell clonality in common variable immunodeficiency. Broader study findings: CVID subjects shared fewer TCRbeta clones than healthy controls did. The cause of increased CVID clonality remains unclear without subpopulation sequencing.

Patients and controls were mostly of Caucasian heritage. Donors gave roughly 4.5 to 9 ml heparinized peripheral whole blood. Here immunoSEQ multiplex PCR was the method, and the copy in TCRdb shows in-frame clones only, minus some. The sample holds roughly 55,000 clones, and no clone turns up only once. Germline-derived CDR1 and CDR2 are SNHLY and FYNNEI. This CDR3 is built from 14 residues. The V end lost 2 bases, the J end lost 6 bases, and 10 bases lay between the germline ends. This clone was found many times. Its antigen remains unidentified. The missing CDR3 end, 3 residues past where the read stops, is filled in from the germline J gene.

The chain is built from TRBV2 and TRBJ2-2; D not certain. The clonotype was recovered from a person aged 18 to 75 in good health. Sequencing was performed on peripheral blood mononuclear cells. The CDR3 bases that were read are TGTGCCAGCAGTGAATACGGCGGAGCCGGGGAG. Its protein product is CASSEYGGAGE. The entire CDR3 sequence reads CASSEYGGAGELFF.